This T cell receptor beta chain was found in a study of T cell repertoires in cytomegalovirus infection. Study observations and caveats: Carriers of CMV plus the relevant HLA were identified by cumulative public TCR beta family frequency.

This clonotype has a handful of counts. The antigen remains unidentified. V was pared by 5 bases and J by 10 bases, with 14 bases between. The CDR3 spans 12 residues. Looked up from germline, CDR1 is MNHNS and CDR2 is SASEGT. TCRdb ran MiXCR on the reads and lists one entry per CDR3 protein. Altogether hundreds of thousands of distinct CDR3 sequences are present, roughly 30% being singletons, with the ten largest covering 15% to 20%. The chain is built from TRBV6-1 and TRBJ1-1; the D gene is possibly TRBD1 (5 bases). Here the sequenced sample was cultured PBMCs, taken from culture after CMV antigen stimulation. This receptor was identified in a human donor in good health (CMV status not recorded). Some clones in this sample may be carry-over from other donors' samples. The CDR3 spells CASSPRADVAFF. The CDR3 region has the DNA TGTGCCAGCAGTCCCAGGGCGGACGTAGCTTTCTTT.